The 21 T cell receptor beta chains given below trace back to one sample, sequenced in a study of blood T cell repertoires in COVID-19. The protocol was immunoSEQ multiplex PCR, while the TCRdb copy is restricted to in-frame clones and leaves out a portion. Here the sample spans roughly 95,000 clones, about 80% being singletons. Material: peripheral blood. These receptors came from a human donor in a cohort sampled during active COVID-19.

The V call is TRBV10-3, the J call TRBJ2-4, with 10 positions matching TRBD1. V dropped 6 bases and J dropped 5; count of bases not matched to a gene: 4. Germline assignment: CDR1 ENHRY and CDR2 SYGVKD. The CDR3 runs 14 residues. CDR3 sequence (DNA): TGTGCCATCAGCCCGGGGACAGGGGAAAACATTCAGTACTTC. Protein product: CAISPGTGENIQYF.

This chain links TRBV28 with TRBJ1-5; 8 nucleotides match TRBD1. Looked up from germline, CDR1 is MDHEN and CDR2 is SYDVKM. The CDR3 length is 15 residues. V shed 4 bases, J shed 3 bases, and the junction held 5 bases outside the gene matches. This CDR3 is CASSSGTGSNQPQHF. CDR3 DNA sequence: TGTGCCAGCAGTTCCGGGACAGGTTCCAATCAGCCCCAGCATTTT.

This rearrangement joins TRBV6-5 to TRBJ1-1; D uncertain. The ends were cut back, 1 base at V and 1 base at J, with 4 bases in the middle. CDR1 is MNHEY and CDR2 is SVGAGI in the germline V gene. This CDR3 has 13 residues. CDR3 sequence (DNA): TGTGCCAGCAGTTACTTTAAGAACACTGAAGCTTTCTTT. This codes for CASSYFKNTEAFF.

This clone was counted a few times. The rearrangement joins TRBV4-1 to TRBJ2-2, with 8 positions matching TRBD1. The CDR3 has 18 amino acids. The germline gives CDR1 MGHRA, CDR2 YSYEKL. The V gene end was trimmed by 4 bases and the J gene end by 2 bases; junction bases not matched to a gene: 12. This CDR3 reads CASSPGRGQVSNTGELFF. Written as DNA, the CDR3 is TGCGCCAGCAGCCCCGGCAGGGGACAGGTATCCAACACCGGGGAGCTGTTTTTT.

DNA of the CDR3: TGCGCCAGCAGTGAGTCTAACAGGGGAGACTATGGCTACACCTTC. Its protein product is CASSESNRGDYGYTF. The chain uses TRBV10-1 and TRBJ1-2; TRBD1 agrees at 7 bases. The CDR3 runs 15 residues. Germline assignment: CDR1 WNHNN and CDR2 SYGVQD (reference sequence). The junction had 4 bases not matched to a gene; V was cut back by 0 bases and J by 3 bases.

V gene TRBV7-2 combines with J gene TRBJ1-2; D gene ambiguous. Germline V CDR1 and CDR2: SGHTA, FQGNSA. The CDR3 totals 13 residues. Between the trimmed V and J ends, which lost 7 bases and 1 base, there was a span of 10 bases. For the CDR3, the DNA is TGTGCCAGCACGACTCAAATTAACTATGGCTACACCTTC. It yields the protein CASTTQINYGYTF.

The chain couples TRBV18 to TRBJ1-5; 8 bases line up with TRBD1. The junction had 10 bases not matched to a gene; V was cut back by 3 bases and J by 3 bases. Germline V gene data show CDR1 as KGHSH and CDR2 as LQKENI. The CDR3 runs to 17 residues. In nucleotides, the CDR3 is TGTGCCAGCTCACCCGGAGACAGGGGTAATCACAATCAGCCCCAGCATTTT. Encoded protein: CASSPGDRGNHNQPQHF.

The chain carries TRBV2 and TRBJ2-7; possibly TRBD1 for D (5 bases). The length of the CDR3 is 12 residues. Germline CDR1 is SNHLY and CDR2 is FYNNEI. V gave up 5 bases and J gave up 4 bases, with 9 bases separating them. Written as DNA, the CDR3 is TGTGCCAGCAGTAATACAGGTTACGAGCAGTACTTC. Encoded protein: CASSNTGYEQYF.

The rearrangement joins TRBV11-1 to TRBJ2-5; 12 nucleotides agree with TRBD1. V shed 5 bases and J 4 bases; nucleotides not matched to a gene: 8. The CDR3 runs to 16 residues. Germline V CDR1 and CDR2: SGHAT, FQDESV (reference sequence). Here the CDR3 DNA reads TGTGCCAGCAGCCGAGAAGGGACAGGGGGCGGAGAGACCCAGTACTTC. Protein product: CASSREGTGGGETQYF.

V and J are TRBV7-8 and TRBJ1-1; D might be TRBD1 (6 bases). This CDR3 is built from 15 residues. Trimming took off 1 base at V and 3 bases at J, with 12 bases between the two ends. CDR1 and CDR2 from the germline V gene are SGHVS and FQNEAQ. CDR3 coding DNA: TGTGCCAGCAGCTTAGTCGGGGGGCCATACACTGAAGCTTTCTTT. Encoded protein: CASSLVGGPYTEAFF.

V is TRBV9 and J is TRBJ2-2; 9 bases map to TRBD2. Looked up from germline, CDR1 is SGDLS and CDR2 is YYNGEE. The CDR3 has 16 amino acids. The V gene end was trimmed by 0 bases and the J gene end by 8 bases; junction bases not matched to a gene: 8. For the CDR3, the DNA is TGTGCCAGCAGCGTAGTGTCTAGCGGGATACCGGGGGAGCTGTTTTTT. This gives the protein CASSVVSSGIPGELFF.

This chain connects TRBV5-1 to TRBJ2-1; D is possibly TRBD2 (5 bases). V lost 4 bases, J lost 3 bases, and 17 bases lay in between. The CDR3 has 16 amino acids. Per the germline V gene, CDR1 is SGHRS and CDR2 is YFSETQ. The CDR3 nucleotides are TGCGCCAGCAGCCGATCGGTGGCTAGCCTCTACAATGAGCAGTTCTTC. This sequence encodes CASSRSVASLYNEQFF. The full variable domain, with the rest looked up from reference TRBV5-1 and TRBJ2-1, is KAGVTQTPRYLIKTRGQQVTLSCSPISGHRSVSWYQQTPGQGLQFLFEYFSETQRNKGNFPGRFSGRQFSNSRSEMNVSTLELGDSALYLCASSRSVASLYNEQFFGPGTRLTVL.

The chain is built from TRBV18 and TRBJ1-1; tentative D call: TRBD1 (6 bases). This CDR3 has 19 residues. Germline V gene sequence: CDR1 KGHSH, CDR2 LQKENI. Deletions cut 1 base from V and 4 bases from J, with 25 bases between. Here the CDR3 DNA reads TGTGCCAGCTCACCACTTTCGTTCGCTACAGGGACCCCGGGCACTGAAGCTTTCTTT. Protein: CASSPLSFATGTPGTEAFF.

Here the CDR3 reads CASSRSGAGNTIYF. The CDR3, as DNA: TGTGCCAGCAGCCGGAGCGGGGCTGGAAACACCATATATTTT. The rearrangement links TRBV27 to TRBJ1-3; D gene ambiguous. This CDR3 has 14 amino acids. Germline V gene sequence: CDR1 MNHEY, CDR2 SMNVEV (reference sequence). Trimming took off 6 bases at V and 2 bases at J, with 11 bases between the two ends.

The J gene is TRBJ2-1, the V gene TRBV9; 11 positions match TRBD2. Germline-derived CDR1 and CDR2 are SGDLS and YYNGEE. Unmatched junction bases numbered 1, after V lost 2 bases and J lost 3 bases. The CDR3 is made up of 15 amino acids. The DNA of the CDR3 is TGTGCCAGCAGCGTGGGGACTAGCGGCTACAATGAGCAGTTCTTC. Its protein is CASSVGTSGYNEQFF.

The gene calls are TRBV10-2 and TRBJ2-3, with 8 bases aligning to TRBD2. CDR1 is WSHSY and CDR2 is SAAADI in the germline V gene. Trimming cost V 10 bases and J 3 bases; bases outside gene matches: 9. The CDR3 loop spans 14 amino acids. For the CDR3, the DNA is TGCGCCACAGCCCCGGGCGGGGGGACAGATACGCAGTATTTT. It codes for CATAPGGGTDTQYF.

The rearrangement links TRBV28 to TRBJ2-1; 9 positions match TRBD1. The V gene's germline CDR1 is MDHEN and CDR2 SYDVKM. The CDR3 is made up of 16 amino acids. V gave up 5 bases and J gave up 5 bases; unmatched junction bases: 10. In DNA, the CDR3 is TGTGCCAGCAGTCTTCAACAGGGGGCGCTTAACAATGAGCAGTTCTTC. This codes for CASSLQQGALNNEQFF.

With regard to this clone: Mismatch with germline at one junction end may stem from a read error. The chain has TRBV28 and TRBJ1-1; no firm D call. CDR3 length: 10 amino acids. CDR1 is MDHEN and CDR2 is SYDVKM in the germline V gene. The CDR3 loop reads CASEGIRRVF. CDR3 nucleotide sequence: TGTGCCAGCGAAGGGATCCGGAGGGTCTTT.

The chain employs TRBV29-1 and TRBJ2-7; the match to TRBD2 covers 11 bases. V lost 5 bases to trimming and J lost 5 bases; unmatched junction nucleotides: 8. Germline V gives CDR1 SQVTM, CDR2 ANQGSEA. The CDR3 extends over 14 amino acids. DNA of the CDR3: TGCAGCGTTCGAGGGGGGACTAGCGGCCACGAGCAGTACTTC. It yields the protein CSVRGGTSGHEQYF.

This clone was counted a few times. V usage is TRBV28 and J usage is TRBJ2-7; 7 bases align to TRBD2. The CDR3 has 17 amino acids. Germline CDR1 reads MDHEN; CDR2 reads SYDVKM. The V gene end was trimmed by 3 bases and the J gene end by 6 bases; junction bases not matched to a gene: 17. The CDR3 loop is CASSFRFKGRGSIEQYF. The CDR3 DNA sequence: TGTGCCAGCAGTTTTCGGTTTAAGGGGCGCGGGAGTATCGAGCAGTACTTC.

This clone was observed a few times. J is TRBJ1-1 and V is TRBV28; no clear D. V lost 4 bases, J lost 11 bases, and 11 bases lay in between. Germline CDR1 and CDR2: MDHEN and SYDVKM. CDR3 length: 11 residues. CDR3 loop: CASSSGRTAFF. The DNA of the CDR3 is TGTGCCAGCAGTTCGGGTCGAACGGCTTTCTTT.